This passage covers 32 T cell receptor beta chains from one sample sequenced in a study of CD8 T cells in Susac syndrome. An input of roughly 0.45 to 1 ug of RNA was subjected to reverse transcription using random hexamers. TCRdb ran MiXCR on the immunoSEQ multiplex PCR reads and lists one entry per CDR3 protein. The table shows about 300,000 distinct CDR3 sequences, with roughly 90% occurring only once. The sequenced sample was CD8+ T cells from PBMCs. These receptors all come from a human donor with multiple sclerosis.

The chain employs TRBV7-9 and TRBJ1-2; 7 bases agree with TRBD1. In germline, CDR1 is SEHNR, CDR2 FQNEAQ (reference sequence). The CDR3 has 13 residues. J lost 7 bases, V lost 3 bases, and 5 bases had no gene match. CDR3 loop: CASSFEGASGYTF. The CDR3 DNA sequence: TGTGCCAGCAGCTTCGAGGGGGCCTCTGGCTACACCTTC.

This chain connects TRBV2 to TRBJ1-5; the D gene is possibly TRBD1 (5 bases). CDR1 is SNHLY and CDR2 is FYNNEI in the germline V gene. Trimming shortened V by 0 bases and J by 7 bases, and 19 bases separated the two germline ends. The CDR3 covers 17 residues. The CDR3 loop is CASSEAPEAEGFQPQHF. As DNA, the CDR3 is TGTGCCAGCAGTGAAGCGCCGGAGGCGGAGGGGTTCCAGCCCCAGCATTTT.

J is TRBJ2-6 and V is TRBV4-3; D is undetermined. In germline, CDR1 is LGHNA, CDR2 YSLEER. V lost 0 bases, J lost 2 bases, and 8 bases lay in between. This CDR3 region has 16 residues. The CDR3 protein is CASSQDKVTGANVLTF. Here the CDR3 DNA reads TGCGCCAGCAGCCAAGATAAGGTAACTGGGGCCAACGTCCTGACTTTC.

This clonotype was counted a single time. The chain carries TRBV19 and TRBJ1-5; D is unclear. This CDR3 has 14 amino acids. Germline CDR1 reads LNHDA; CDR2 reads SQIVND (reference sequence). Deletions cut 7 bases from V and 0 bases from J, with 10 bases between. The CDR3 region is CASNFGYSNQPQHF. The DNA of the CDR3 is TGTGCCAGTAACTTTGGGTATAGCAATCAGCCCCAGCATTTT. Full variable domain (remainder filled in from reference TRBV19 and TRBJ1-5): DGGITQSPKYLFRKEGQNVTLSCEQNLNHDAMYWYRQDPGQGLRLIYYSQIVNDFQKGDIAEGYSVSREKKESFPLTVTSAQKNPTAFYLCASNFGYSNQPQHFGDGTRLSIL.

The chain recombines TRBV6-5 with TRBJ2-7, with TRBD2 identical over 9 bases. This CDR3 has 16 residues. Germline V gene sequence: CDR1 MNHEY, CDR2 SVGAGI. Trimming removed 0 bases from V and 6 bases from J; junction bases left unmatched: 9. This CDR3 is CASSYSKLAGSGEQYF. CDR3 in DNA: TGTGCCAGCAGTTACTCGAAGCTAGCGGGATCGGGCGAGCAGTACTTC.

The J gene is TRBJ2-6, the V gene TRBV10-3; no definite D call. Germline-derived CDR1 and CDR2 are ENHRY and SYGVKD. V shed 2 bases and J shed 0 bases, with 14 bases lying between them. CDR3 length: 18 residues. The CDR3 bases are TGTGCCATCAGTGAGGGGGTAGGCCTCAGCTCTGGGGCCAACGTCCTGACTTTC. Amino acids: CAISEGVGLSSGANVLTF.

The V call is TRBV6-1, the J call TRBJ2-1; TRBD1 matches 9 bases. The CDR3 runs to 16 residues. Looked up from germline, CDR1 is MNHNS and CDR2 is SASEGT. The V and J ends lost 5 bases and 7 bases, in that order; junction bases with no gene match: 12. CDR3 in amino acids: CASSTSGTGFLNEQFF. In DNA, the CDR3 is TGTGCCAGCAGTACGTCCGGGACAGGGTTTCTGAATGAGCAGTTCTTC.

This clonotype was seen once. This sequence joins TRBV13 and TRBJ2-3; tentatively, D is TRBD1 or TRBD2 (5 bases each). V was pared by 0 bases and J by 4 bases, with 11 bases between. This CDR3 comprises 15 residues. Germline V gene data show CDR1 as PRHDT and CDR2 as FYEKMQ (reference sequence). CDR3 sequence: CASSLGGVGADTQYF. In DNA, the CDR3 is TGTGCCAGCAGCTTAGGGGGGGTCGGCGCAGATACGCAGTATTTT. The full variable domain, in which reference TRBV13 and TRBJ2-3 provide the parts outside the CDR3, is AAGVIQSPRHLIKEKRETATLKCYPIPRHDTVYWYQQGPGQDPQFLISFYEKMQSDKGSIPDRFSAQQFSDYHSELNMSSLELGDSALYFCASSLGGVGADTQYFGPGTRLTVL.

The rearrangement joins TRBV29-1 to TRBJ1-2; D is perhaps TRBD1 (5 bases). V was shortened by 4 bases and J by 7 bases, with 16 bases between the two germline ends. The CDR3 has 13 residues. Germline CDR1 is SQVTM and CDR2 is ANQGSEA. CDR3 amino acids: CSVVTRDFFGYTF. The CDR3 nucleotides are TGCAGCGTTGTGACCAGGGATTTTTTTGGCTACACCTTC. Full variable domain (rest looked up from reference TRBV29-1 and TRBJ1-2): SAVISQKPSRDICQRGTSLTIQCQVDSQVTMMFWYRQQPGQSLTLIATANQGSEATYESGFVIDKFPISRPNLTFSTLTVSNMSPEDSSIYLCSVVTRDFFGYTFGSGTRLTVV.

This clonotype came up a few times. CDR3 amino acids: CASSVGGSQPQHF. CDR3 nucleotide sequence: TGTGCCAGCAGCGTAGGGGGGTCTCAGCCCCAGCATTTT. This chain connects TRBV5-6 to TRBJ1-5, with D possibly TRBD1 on 6 matching bases. The CDR3 extends over 13 amino acids. Germline V CDR1 and CDR2: SGHDT, YYEEEE. V was pared by 4 bases and J by 6 bases, with 11 bases between.

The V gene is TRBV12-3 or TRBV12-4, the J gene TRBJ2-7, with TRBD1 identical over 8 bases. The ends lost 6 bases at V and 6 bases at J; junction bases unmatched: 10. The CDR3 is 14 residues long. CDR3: CASRGLGQGGEQYF. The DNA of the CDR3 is TGTGCCAGCAGAGGATTAGGACAGGGCGGCGAGCAGTACTTC.

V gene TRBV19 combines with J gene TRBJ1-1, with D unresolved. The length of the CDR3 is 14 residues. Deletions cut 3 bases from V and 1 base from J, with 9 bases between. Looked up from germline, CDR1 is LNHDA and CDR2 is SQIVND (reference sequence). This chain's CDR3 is CASSIHSPNTEAFF. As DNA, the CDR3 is TGTGCCAGTAGTATTCACAGCCCGAACACTGAAGCTTTCTTT.

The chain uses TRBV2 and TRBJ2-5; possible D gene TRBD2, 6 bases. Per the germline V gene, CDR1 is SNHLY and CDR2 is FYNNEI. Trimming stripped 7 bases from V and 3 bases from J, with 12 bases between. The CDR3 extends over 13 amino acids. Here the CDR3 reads CASKGTSEETQYF. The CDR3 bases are TGTGCCAGCAAAGGGACTTCAGAAGAGACCCAGTACTTC.

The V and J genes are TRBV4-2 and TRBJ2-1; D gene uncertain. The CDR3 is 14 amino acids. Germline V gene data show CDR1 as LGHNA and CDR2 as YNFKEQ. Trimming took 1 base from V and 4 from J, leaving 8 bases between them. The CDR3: CASSQVGQYNEQFF. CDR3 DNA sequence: TGTGCCAGCAGCCAAGTCGGGCAGTACAATGAGCAGTTCTTC.

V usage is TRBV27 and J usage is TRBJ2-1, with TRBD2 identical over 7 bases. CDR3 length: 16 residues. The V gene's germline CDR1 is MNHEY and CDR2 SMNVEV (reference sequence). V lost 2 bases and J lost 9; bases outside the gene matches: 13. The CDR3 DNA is TGTGCCAGCAGTTTAATCAGCTTCGCGGGGGTCATTGAGCAGTTCTTC. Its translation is CASSLISFAGVIEQFF.

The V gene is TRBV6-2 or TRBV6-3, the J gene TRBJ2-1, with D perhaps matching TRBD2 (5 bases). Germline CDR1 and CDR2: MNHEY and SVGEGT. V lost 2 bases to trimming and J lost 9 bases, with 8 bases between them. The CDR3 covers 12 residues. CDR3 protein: CASSYEGSEQFF. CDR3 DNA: TGTGCCAGCAGTTACGAGGGTAGTGAGCAGTTCTTC.

Here the CDR3 reads CSASGLAVHNEQFF. CDR3 nucleotides: TGCAGCGCCTCGGGACTAGCGGTTCACAATGAGCAGTTCTTC. V usage is TRBV29-1 and J usage is TRBJ2-1; 11 bases match TRBD2. The CDR3 contains 14 residues. Germline trimming cut 7 bases from V and 5 bases from J; bases unmatched to any gene: 7. Looked up from germline, CDR1 is SQVTM and CDR2 is ANQGSEA.

As DNA, the CDR3 is TGCGCCAGCAGCGCCACAGGGAGCCAAGAGACCCAGTACTTC. As protein: CASSATGSQETQYF. The chain has TRBV10-2 and TRBJ2-5, with a possible D match to TRBD1 (6 bases). From germline, CDR1 is WSHSY and CDR2 SAAADI. This CDR3 comprises 14 residues. V shed 6 bases and J shed 1 base, with 12 bases lying between them.

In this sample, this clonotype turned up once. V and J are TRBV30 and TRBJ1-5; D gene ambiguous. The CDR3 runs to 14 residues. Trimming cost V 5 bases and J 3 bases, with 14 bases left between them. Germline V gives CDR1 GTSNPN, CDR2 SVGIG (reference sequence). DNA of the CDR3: TGTGCCTGGGGGCTTGGGAGCGACAATCAGCCCCAGCATTTT. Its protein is CAWGLGSDNQPQHF.

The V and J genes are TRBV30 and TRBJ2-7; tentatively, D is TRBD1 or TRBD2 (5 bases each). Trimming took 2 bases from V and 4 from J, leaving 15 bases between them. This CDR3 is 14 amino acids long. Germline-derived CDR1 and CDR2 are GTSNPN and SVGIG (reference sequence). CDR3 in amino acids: CAWSHGTAWYEQYF. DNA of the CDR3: TGTGCCTGGAGTCATGGGACGGCCTGGTACGAGCAGTACTTC.

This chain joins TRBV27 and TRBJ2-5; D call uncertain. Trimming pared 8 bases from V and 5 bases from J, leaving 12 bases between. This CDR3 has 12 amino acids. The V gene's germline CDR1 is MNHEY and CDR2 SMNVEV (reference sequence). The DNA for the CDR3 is TGTGCCAGCTCCGTCGGTCCCGAGACCCAGTACTTC. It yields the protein CASSVGPETQYF.

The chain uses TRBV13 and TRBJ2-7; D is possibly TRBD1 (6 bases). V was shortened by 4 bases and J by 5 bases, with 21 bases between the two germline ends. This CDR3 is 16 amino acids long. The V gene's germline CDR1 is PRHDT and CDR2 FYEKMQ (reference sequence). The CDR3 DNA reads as TGTGCCAGCAGCTCGAATCCAAGCTCAGGGGCCCACGAGCAGTACTTC. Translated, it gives CASSSNPSSGAHEQYF.

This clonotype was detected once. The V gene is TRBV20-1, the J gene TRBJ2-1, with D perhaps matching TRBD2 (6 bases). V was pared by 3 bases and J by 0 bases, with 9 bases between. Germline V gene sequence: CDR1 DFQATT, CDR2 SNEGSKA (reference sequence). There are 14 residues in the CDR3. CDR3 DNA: TGCAGTGCTAGTAGGGACTTCTCCTACAATGAGCAGTTCTTC. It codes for CSASRDFSYNEQFF.

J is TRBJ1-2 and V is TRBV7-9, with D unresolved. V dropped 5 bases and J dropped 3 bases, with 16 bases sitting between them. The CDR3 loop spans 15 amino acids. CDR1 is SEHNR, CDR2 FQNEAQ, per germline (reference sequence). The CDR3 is CASSPGGAAYYGYTF. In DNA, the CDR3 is TGTGCCAGCAGCCCGGGAGGCGCTGCCTACTATGGCTACACCTTC.

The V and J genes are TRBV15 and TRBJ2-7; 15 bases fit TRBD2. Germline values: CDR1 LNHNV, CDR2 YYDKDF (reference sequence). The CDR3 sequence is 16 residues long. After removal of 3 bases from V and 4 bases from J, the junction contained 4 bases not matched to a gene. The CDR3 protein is CATSSRGTSGRYEQYF. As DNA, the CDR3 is TGTGCCACCAGCAGCCGTGGGACTAGCGGGAGGTACGAGCAGTACTTC.

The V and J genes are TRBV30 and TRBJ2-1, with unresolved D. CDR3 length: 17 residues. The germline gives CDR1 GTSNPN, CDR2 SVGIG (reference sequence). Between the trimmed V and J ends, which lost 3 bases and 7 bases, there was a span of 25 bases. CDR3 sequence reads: CAWSKWLTTPVSNEQFF. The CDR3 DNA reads TGTGCCTGGAGCAAATGGCTCACAACTCCCGTCTCTAATGAGCAGTTCTTC.

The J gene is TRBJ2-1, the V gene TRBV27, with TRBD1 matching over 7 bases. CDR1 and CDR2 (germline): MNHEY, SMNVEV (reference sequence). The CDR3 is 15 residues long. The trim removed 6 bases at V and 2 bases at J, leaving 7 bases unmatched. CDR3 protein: CASSTTGNAYNEQFF. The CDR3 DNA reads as TGTGCCAGCAGCACGACAGGGAATGCCTACAATGAGCAGTTCTTC.

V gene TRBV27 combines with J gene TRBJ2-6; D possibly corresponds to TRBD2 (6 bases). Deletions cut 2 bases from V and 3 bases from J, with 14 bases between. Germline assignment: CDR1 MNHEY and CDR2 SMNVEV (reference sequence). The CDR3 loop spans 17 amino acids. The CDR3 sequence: CASSLSSGDRGANVLTF. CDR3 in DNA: TGTGCCAGCAGTTTAAGTTCGGGGGATCGTGGGGCCAACGTCCTGACTTTC.

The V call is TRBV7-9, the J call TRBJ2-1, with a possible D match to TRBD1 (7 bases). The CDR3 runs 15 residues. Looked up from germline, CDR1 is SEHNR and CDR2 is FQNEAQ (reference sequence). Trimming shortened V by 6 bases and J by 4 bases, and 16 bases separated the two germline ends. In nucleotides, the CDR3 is TGTGCCAGCAGTCGTGGGCAGGGGGGTTACAATGAGCAGTTCTTC. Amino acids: CASSRGQGGYNEQFF.

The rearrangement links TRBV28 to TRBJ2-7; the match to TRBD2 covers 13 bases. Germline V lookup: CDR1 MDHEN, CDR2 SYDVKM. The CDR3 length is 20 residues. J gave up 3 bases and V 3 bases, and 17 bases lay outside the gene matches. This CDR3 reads CASSFALGLAGASGLYEQYF. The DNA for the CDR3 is TGTGCCAGCAGTTTCGCCCTAGGACTAGCGGGAGCCTCGGGCCTCTACGAGCAGTACTTC.

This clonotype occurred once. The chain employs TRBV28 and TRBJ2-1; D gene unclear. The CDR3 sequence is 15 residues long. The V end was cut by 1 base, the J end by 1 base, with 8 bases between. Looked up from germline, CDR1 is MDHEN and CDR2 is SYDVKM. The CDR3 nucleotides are TGTGCCAGCAGTTTATTTAGGAAGTCCTACAATGAGCAGTTCTTC. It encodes CASSLFRKSYNEQFF.

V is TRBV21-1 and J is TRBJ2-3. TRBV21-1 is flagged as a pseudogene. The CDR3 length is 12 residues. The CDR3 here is CASHKGTYTQYF. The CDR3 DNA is TGTGCCAGCCACAAGGGAACTTATACGCAGTATTTT.